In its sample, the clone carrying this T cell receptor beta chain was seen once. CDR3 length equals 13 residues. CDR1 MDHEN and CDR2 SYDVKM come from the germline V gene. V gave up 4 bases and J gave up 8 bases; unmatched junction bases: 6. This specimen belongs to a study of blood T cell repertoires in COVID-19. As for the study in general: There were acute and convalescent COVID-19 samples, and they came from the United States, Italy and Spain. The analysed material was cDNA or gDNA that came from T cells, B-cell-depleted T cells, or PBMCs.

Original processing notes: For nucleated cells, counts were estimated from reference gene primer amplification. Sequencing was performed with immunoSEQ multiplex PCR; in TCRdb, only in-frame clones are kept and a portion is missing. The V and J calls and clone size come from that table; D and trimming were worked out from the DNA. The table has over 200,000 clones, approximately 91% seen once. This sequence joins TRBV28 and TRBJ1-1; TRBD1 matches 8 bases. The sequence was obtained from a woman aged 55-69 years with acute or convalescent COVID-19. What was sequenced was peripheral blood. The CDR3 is CASSSIPGGEAFF. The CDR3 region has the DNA TGTGCCAGCAGTTCTATTCCAGGGGGCGAAGCTTTCTTT. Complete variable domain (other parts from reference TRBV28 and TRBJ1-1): DVKVTQSSRYLVKRTGEKVFLECVQDMDHENMFWYRQDPGLGLRLIYFSYDVKMKEKGDIPEGYSVSREKKERFSLILESASTNQTSMYLCASSSIPGGEAFFGQGTRLTVV.